The source of this TCR beta chain is a study of technical replicates of blood from four donors. A single count supports this clone. From germline, CDR1 is SGHAT and CDR2 FQDESV (reference sequence). V gave up 2 bases and J gave up 5 bases; unmatched junction bases: 14. The CDR3 totals 19 residues. Profiled with immunoSEQ multiplex PCR; TCRdb holds only in-frame clones, not every one. The sample holds about 56,000 clones, 90% to 95% seen once. Sequenced sample: PBMCs. V and J are TRBV11-1 and TRBJ2-1, with TRBD2 matching over 11 bases. This clonotype originated in a human donor in good health. Some clones in this sample may be carry-over from other donors' samples. The CDR3: CASSLTATSGSPKNNEQFF. CDR3 sequence (DNA): TGTGCCAGCAGCTTAACCGCTACTAGCGGGAGCCCAAAGAACAATGAGCAGTTCTTC.